This T cell receptor (beta chain) was documented in a study of T cells in Graves' hyperthyroidism and ophthalmopathy. Germline V lookup: CDR1 SGHVS, CDR2 FQNEAQ. The CDR3 runs to 15 residues. The germline V and J ends were trimmed by 5 bases and 4 bases, with 15 bases remaining between them. RNA transcripts were the template for amplifying TCR beta CDR3 regions. With the HTBI primer set, the TCR CDR3 went through a first round of RT-PCR. One entry per CDR3 protein, called by TCRdb with MiXCR from the multiplex PCR reads. The sample includes 550,000 to 700,000 distinct CDR3 sequences, approximately 15% of them seen just once. There are many counts of this clonotype.

This sequence joins TRBV7-8 and TRBJ1-5; weak D call: TRBD1 (6 bases). Material for sequencing was blood. This receptor was obtained from a woman aged 40 to 49 with Graves' ophthalmopathy. CDR3 region: CASSPYRVPNQPQHF. Written as DNA, the CDR3 is TGTGCCAGCAGCCCTTACAGGGTTCCTAATCAGCCCCAGCATTTT.